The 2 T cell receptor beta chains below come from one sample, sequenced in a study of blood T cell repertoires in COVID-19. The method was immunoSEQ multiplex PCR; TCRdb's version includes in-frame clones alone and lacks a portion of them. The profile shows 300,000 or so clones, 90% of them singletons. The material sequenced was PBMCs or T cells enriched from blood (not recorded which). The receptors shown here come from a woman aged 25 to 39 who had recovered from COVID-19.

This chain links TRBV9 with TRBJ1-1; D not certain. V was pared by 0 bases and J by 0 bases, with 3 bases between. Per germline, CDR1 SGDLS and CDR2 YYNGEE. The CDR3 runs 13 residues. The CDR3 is CASSVVMNTEAFF. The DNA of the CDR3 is TGTGCCAGCAGCGTAGTAATGAACACTGAAGCTTTCTTT.

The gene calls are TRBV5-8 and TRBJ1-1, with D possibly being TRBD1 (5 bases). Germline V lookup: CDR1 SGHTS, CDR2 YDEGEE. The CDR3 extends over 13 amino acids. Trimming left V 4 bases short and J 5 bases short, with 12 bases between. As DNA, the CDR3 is TGTGCCAGCAGCCGTCTGCCAGGGACTGAAGCTTTCTTT. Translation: CASSRLPGTEAFF.